One sample yielded the 2 T cell receptor beta chains listed below, sequenced in a study of T cells after yellow fever vaccination. Via MiXCR, TCRdb re-called the 5' RACE reads, giving one row per CDR3 protein. The data show tens of thousands of distinct CDR3 sequences, 7.4% seen once. Specimen: CD8+ T cells sorted from PBMCs, collected 15 days after the yellow fever booster vaccination. These receptors were taken from a man aged 30 to 39 who received the YFV17D yellow fever vaccine.

This clonotype was detected ten times or more. V usage is TRBV20-1 and J usage is TRBJ2-7; 8 bases agree with TRBD2. With 6 bases clipped from V and 3 bases from J, the junction kept 7 bases outside the gene matches. Germline V gene sequence: CDR1 DFQATT, CDR2 SNEGSKA (reference sequence). The CDR3 runs to 13 residues. CDR3 DNA sequence: TGCAGTGCCCTTGGCGGGGGGAACTACGAGCAGTACTTC. This translates into CSALGGGNYEQYF.

This clonotype is a singleton in its sample. This may stem from a read error, because a much larger clone lies one nucleotide away. A read error is likely, as this CDR3 ends without the conserved phenylalanine or tryptophan. This chain links TRBV29-1 with TRBJ2-7, with a possible D match to TRBD2 (5 bases). CDR1 SQVTM and CDR2 ANQGSEA come from the germline V gene. Deletions cut 5 bases from V and 3 bases from J, with 14 bases between. CDR3 length: 13 amino acids. The CDR3 reads CSVRGLSNYEQYI. For the CDR3, the DNA is TGCAGCGTTCGGGGTTTGTCAAACTACGAGCAGTACATC.